One sample yielded the 17 T cell receptor beta chains listed below, sequenced in a study of spatial heterogeneity in lung cancer. One entry per CDR3 protein, called by TCRdb with MiXCR from the 5' RACE reads. This sample yields roughly 39,000 distinct CDR3 sequences, of which around 7.2% are seen a single time; 25% to 35% belongs to the top ten. The time point is: sample taken at primary tumor resection. Specimen: PBMCs, collected at surgery. Receptors originate from a male donor with early-stage non-small cell lung cancer.

This clonotype appeared a few times. This chain links TRBV6-2 or TRBV6-3 with TRBJ1-5, with D hard to call. V was shortened by 2 bases and J by 7 bases, with 9 bases between the two germline ends. The germline V gene has CDR1 MNHEY and CDR2 SVGEGT. The CDR3 spans 13 residues. The CDR3 loop is CASSYLGGQPQHF. DNA of the CDR3: TGTGCCAGCAGTTACCTGGGAGGGCAGCCCCAGCATTTT.

At least ten counts were recorded for this clonotype. This rearrangement joins TRBV27 to TRBJ1-2; 7 positions match TRBD1. The CDR3 is 14 amino acids. Trimming removed 5 bases from V and 2 bases from J; junction bases left unmatched: 5. Germline V gene data show CDR1 as MNHEY and CDR2 as SMNVEV (reference sequence). CDR3 region: CASSPGTENYGYTF. The CDR3 DNA reads TGTGCCAGCAGTCCGGGGACAGAGAACTATGGCTACACCTTC.

This clonotype came up many times. V is TRBV11-2 and J is TRBJ1-6; 9 positions agree with TRBD1. The CDR3 has 15 residues. The V and J ends lost 5 bases and 5 bases, in that order; junction bases with no gene match: 4. Germline assignment: CDR1 SGHAT and CDR2 FQNNGV. CDR3 loop: CASSAGTGNNSPLHF. The DNA of the CDR3 is TGTGCCAGCAGCGCCGGGACAGGGAATAATTCACCCCTCCACTTT.

This clonotype has a handful of counts. V usage is TRBV12-3 or TRBV12-4 and J usage is TRBJ2-7, with D hard to call. V was shortened by 3 bases and J by 3 bases, with 12 bases between the two germline ends. This CDR3 has 14 residues. The CDR3 DNA sequence: TGTGCCAGCAGTTTGGACCCACTCAACTACGAGCAGTACTTC. Translating gives CASSLDPLNYEQYF.

This clonotype was seen repeatedly, ten times or more. V is TRBV15 and J is TRBJ2-1; 12 positions match TRBD2. This CDR3 region has 16 residues. The germline V gene has CDR1 LNHNV and CDR2 YYDKDF (reference sequence). J lost 7 bases, V lost 4 bases, and 8 bases had no gene match. In DNA form, the CDR3 reads TGTGCCACCAGCAACCGACTAGCGGGAGCTTATAATGAGCAGTTCTTC. Translating gives CATSNRLAGAYNEQFF.

A few counts support this clonotype. The chain employs TRBV11-3 and TRBJ2-5, with 7 bases fitting TRBD2. Germline values: CDR1 SGHNT, CDR2 YENEEA. This CDR3 region has 15 residues. The V gene end was trimmed by 5 bases and the J gene end by 4 bases; junction bases not matched to a gene: 10. The CDR3 DNA reads as TGTGCCAGCAGCGCCGGCCGGGGGGATCGAGAGACCCAGTACTTC. It encodes CASSAGRGDRETQYF. Drawing the rest from reference TRBV11-3 and TRBJ2-5, the complete variable domain is EAGVVQSPRYKIIEKKQPVAFWCNPISGHNTLYWYLQNLGQGPELLIRYENEEAVDDSQLPKDRFSAERLKGVDSTLKIQPAELGDSAVYLCASSAGRGDRETQYFGPGTRLLVL.

The CDR3, as DNA: TGTGCCAGCAGCCCCCGGGCAGGGGGCTACGAGCAGTACTTC. This translates into CASSPRAGGYEQYF. This sequence joins TRBV14 and TRBJ2-7, with 7 nucleotides matching TRBD1. The V gene's germline CDR1 is SGHDN and CDR2 FVKESK. V shed 4 bases and J 3 bases; nucleotides not matched to a gene: 6. CDR3 length equals 14 residues.

This clonotype was found a few times. This chain joins TRBV7-2 and TRBJ2-6, with D unclear. The CDR3 is made up of 16 amino acids. V lost 2 bases and J 0 bases, leaving 8 bases between the germline ends. The germline CDR1 and CDR2 sequences are SGHTA and FQGNSA. As DNA, the CDR3 is TGTGCCAGCAGCTTACAAGGGTCCTCTGGGGCCAACGTCCTGACTTTC. Protein: CASSLQGSSGANVLTF.

A word on this clonotype: One base away lies a much larger clone, so this may be a sequencing read error. The chain employs TRBV4-3 and TRBJ1-4; weak D call: TRBD1 (6 bases). V was cut by 5 bases and J by 3 bases, with 16 bases left in between. Germline-derived CDR1 and CDR2 are LGHNA and YSLEER. The CDR3 contains 16 residues. In DNA, the CDR3 is TGCGCCAGCAGCTCCGACAGGAGCATAGCTAATGAAAAACTGTTTTTT. It yields the protein CASSSDRSIANEKLFF.

In this sample, this clonotype turned up many times. The chain is built from TRBV6-2 or TRBV6-3 and TRBJ2-1, with 9 bases that match TRBD1. The CDR3 runs 14 residues. Germline V gene data show CDR1 as MNHEY and CDR2 as SVGEGT. Trimming removed 7 bases from V and 4 bases from J; junction bases left unmatched: 5. The CDR3 DNA follows: TGTGCCAGCACCAGGACAGGGGATTACAATGAGCAGTTCTTC. Amino acids: CASTRTGDYNEQFF.

This clonotype appeared many times. The V call is TRBV6-6, the J call TRBJ1-5; D is possibly TRBD1 (6 bases). Trimming took off 2 bases at V and 4 bases at J, with 9 bases between the two ends. The CDR3 is 14 residues long. Germline CDR1 MNHNY, CDR2 SVGAGI (reference sequence). The CDR3 region has the DNA TGTGCCAGCAGTTACCCGCAGGGGAATCAGCCCCAGCATTTT. Translated: CASSYPQGNQPQHF.

In its sample, this clonotype was seen many times. The rearrangement uses TRBV10-3 and TRBJ1-4; 8 bases align to TRBD1. Per germline, CDR1 ENHRY and CDR2 SYGVKD. This CDR3 spans 15 amino acids. Trimming at V came to 5 bases and at J to 3 bases, leaving 5 bases not matched to a gene. Here the CDR3 DNA reads TGTGCCATCAGTTCCTCGACAGGGGCTAATGAAAAACTGTTTTTT. Encoded protein: CAISSSTGANEKLFF.

The sample holds many counts of this clonotype. V usage is TRBV20-1 and J usage is TRBJ1-4, with TRBD1 matching over 11 bases. This CDR3 has 16 amino acids. CDR1 and CDR2 (germline): DFQATT, SNEGSKA (reference sequence). V was clipped by 3 bases and J by 5 bases; unmatched bases: 8. In nucleotides, the CDR3 is TGCAGTGCTAGTGGGACAGGGGGTGCCCAAAATGAAAAACTGTTTTTT. Translated, it gives CSASGTGGAQNEKLFF.

At least ten counts were recorded for this clonotype. This chain links TRBV12-3 or TRBV12-4 with TRBJ1-6, with 7 bases aligning to TRBD1. V shed 6 bases and J 5 bases; nucleotides not matched to a gene: 4. The CDR3 is 14 residues long. In nucleotides, the CDR3 is TGTGCCAGCAGCTCCGGGACAGATAATTCACCCCTCCACTTT. As protein: CASSSGTDNSPLHF.

The sample holds many counts of this clonotype. The chain is built from TRBV10-3 and TRBJ1-2; the D is unclear. There are 15 residues in the CDR3. V lost 0 bases and J 4 bases, leaving 12 bases between the germline ends. CDR1 and CDR2 from the germline V gene are ENHRY and SYGVKD. In DNA, the CDR3 is TGTGCCATCAGTGAGTCGTCCTCTGGGATCTATGGCTACACCTTC. Translating it yields CAISESSSGIYGYTF.

This clonotype has only a few counts. The chain is built from TRBV30 and TRBJ1-4; TRBD1 aligns across 7 bases. V lost 0 bases, J lost 10 bases, and 8 bases stayed unmatched. From germline, CDR1 is GTSNPN and CDR2 SVGIG (reference sequence). The CDR3 has 14 amino acids. CDR3 DNA: TGTGCCTGGAGTGTACAGGGGCCCGCGGGAAAACTGTTTTTT. Translating it yields CAWSVQGPAGKLFF.

The table lists this clonotype with many counts. V gene TRBV5-8 combines with J gene TRBJ2-2, with 8 bases fitting TRBD1. CDR1 SGHTS and CDR2 YDEGEE come from the germline V gene. The V gene end was trimmed by 3 bases and the J gene end by 3 bases; junction bases not matched to a gene: 7. The CDR3 loop spans 16 amino acids. The CDR3 DNA is TGTGCCAGCAGCTCCGGGACAGGTCACGACACCGGGGAGCTGTTTTTT. It translates to CASSSGTGHDTGELFF. Supplemented by reference TRBV5-8 and TRBJ2-2, the full variable domain reads EAGVTQSPTHLIKTRGQQATLRCSPISGHTSVYWYQQALGLGLQFLLWYDEGEERNRGNFPPRFSGRQFPNYSSELNVNALELEDSALYLCASSSGTGHDTGELFFGEGSRLTVL.